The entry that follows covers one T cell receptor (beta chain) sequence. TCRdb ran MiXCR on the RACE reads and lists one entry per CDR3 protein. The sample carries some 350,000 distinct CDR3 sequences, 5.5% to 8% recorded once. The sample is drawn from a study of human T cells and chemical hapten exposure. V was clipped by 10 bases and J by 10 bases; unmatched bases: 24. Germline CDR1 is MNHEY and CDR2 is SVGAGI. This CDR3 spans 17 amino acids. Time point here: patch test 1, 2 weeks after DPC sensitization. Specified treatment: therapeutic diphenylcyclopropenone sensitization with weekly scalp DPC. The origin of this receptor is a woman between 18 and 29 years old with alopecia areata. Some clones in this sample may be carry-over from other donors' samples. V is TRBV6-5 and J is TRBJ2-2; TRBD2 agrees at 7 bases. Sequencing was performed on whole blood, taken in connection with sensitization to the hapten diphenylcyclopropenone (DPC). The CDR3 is CATKGGRVAGVGEELFF. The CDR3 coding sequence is TGTGCCACCAAAGGTGGGAGGGTTGCGGGGGTCGGCGAGGAGCTGTTTTTT.